This record covers a single T cell receptor beta chain. The antigen is not known. The sample is drawn from a study of PD-1 blockade in classical Hodgkin lymphoma. The overall study: Every 2 weeks, patients had 3 mg/kg nivolumab intravenously. Study-wide points: According to reports, newly diagnosed patients had lower baseline TCR diversity than healthy donors, and relapsed/refractory patients had lower baseline TCR diversity still.

The CDR3 sequence is 16 residues long. Germline CDR1 reads MNHEY; CDR2 reads SVGAGI. V was pared by 0 bases and J by 1 base, with 5 bases of the junction left unmatched. In every patient, relapse followed autologous stem cell transplantation, while exposure to brentuximab vedotin differed. Best responses were complete response, partial response or progressive disease. Repertoires were generated with immunoSEQ multiplex PCR, while TCRdb's copy carries only in-frame clones and drops some. The profile shows 35,000 to 45,000 clones, 80% to 90% of them singletons. Sequenced material: peripheral blood mononuclear cells (PBMCs), taken at baseline. The V gene is TRBV6-5, the J gene TRBJ2-7, with 8 positions matching TRBD1. This TCR was sampled from a human donor with classical Hodgkin lymphoma. The CDR3 loop reads CASSYSRQGSSYEQYF. DNA for the CDR3: TGTGCCAGCAGTTACTCGAGACAGGGGTCGTCCTACGAGCAGTACTTC.